This T cell receptor beta chain stems from a study of blood T cell repertoires in COVID-19. Study details: The origin of the acute and convalescent COVID-19 samples was the United States, Italy and Spain. Sample material is recorded as cDNA or gDNA derived from T cells, B-cell-depleted T cells, or PBMCs.

Authors' analysis steps: Researchers report that nucleated cell counts were estimated from reference gene primer amplification. This table comes from immunoSEQ multiplex PCR, and its TCRdb copy is limited to in-frame clones, with some not included. That table furnishes V, J and clone size, whereas the DNA furnished D and trimming. The table has about 260,000 clones, around nine tenths seen once; the top ten hold around 10%. This CDR3 has 12 amino acids. V was cut by 5 bases and J by 4 bases, with 6 bases left in between. The receptor comes from a middle-aged man who had recovered from COVID-19. The V gene is TRBV12-3 or TRBV12-4, the J gene TRBJ1-5; D gene ambiguous. Sequenced sample: peripheral blood. The CDR3 loop is CASSPTNQPQHF. Here the CDR3 DNA reads TGTGCCAGCAGTCCAACAAATCAGCCCCAGCATTTT.